One and the same sample provided the 20 T cell receptor beta chains below, sequenced in a study of metastatic and nonmetastatic thyroid tumors. No patient had received any treatment before thyroid surgery. Using MiXCR, TCRdb reanalyzed the PCR reads. The sample lists tens of thousands of clones; around 20% were seen once. Sequenced input: blood. Receptors were obtained from a female donor with papillary thyroid cancer or a benign thyroid nodule (not recorded which). Some clones in this sample may be carry-over from other donors' samples.

In its sample, this clone was seen many times. The chain couples TRBV10-3 to TRBJ1-1; possibly TRBD1 for D (5 bases). CDR1 ENHRY and CDR2 SYGVKD come from the germline V gene. Trimming took off 2 bases at V and 2 bases at J, with 9 bases between the two ends. The CDR3 spans 14 residues. Here the CDR3 reads CAISEPTANTEAFF. CDR3 DNA: TGTGCCATCAGTGAGCCGACAGCTAACACTGAAGCTTTCTTT.

This clone came up a few times. This sequence joins TRBV15 and TRBJ2-3; possibly TRBD1 or TRBD2 for D (5 bases each). Germline lookup yields CDR1 LNHNV and CDR2 YYDKDF (reference sequence). V lost 5 bases, J lost 7 bases, and 7 bases lay in between. This CDR3 has 11 residues. CDR3: CATSEGYTQYF. DNA of the CDR3: TGTGCCACCAGCGAGGGGTATACGCAGTATTTT.

This clone was observed at least ten times. V gene TRBV7-9 combines with J gene TRBJ1-5; D is unresolved. V lost 2 bases and J lost 5, with 7 bases in between. This CDR3 has 13 amino acids. Germline loops: CDR1 SEHNR, CDR2 FQNEAQ (reference sequence). The chain's CDR3 is CASSLSDDQPQHF. CDR3 coding DNA: TGTGCCAGCAGCTTAAGCGATGATCAGCCCCAGCATTTT.

This clone was picked up a small number of times. CDR3: CASSFAYGYTF. The CDR3 DNA reads TGTGCCAGCAGTTTTGCGTATGGCTACACCTTC. This chain links TRBV28 with TRBJ1-2; D remains ambiguous. The germline V gene encodes CDR1 MDHEN and CDR2 SYDVKM. The V end was cut by 3 bases, the J end by 5 bases, with 4 bases between. The CDR3 contains 11 residues.

On this clone itself: Given a much more abundant clone one base away, this may be a read error. This same CDR3 is encoded by further DNA sequences in the sample. The rearrangement links TRBV4-3 to TRBJ2-1; D perhaps matches TRBD2 (5 bases). The CDR3 spans 11 residues. Germline CDR1 and CDR2: LGHNA and YSLEER. The CDR3 DNA follows: TGCGCTAGCGCGCGGGACAATGAGCAGTTCTTC. Translation: CASARDNEQFF.

This sequence joins TRBV7-2 and TRBJ1-1; D not certain. The V end lost 4 bases, the J end lost 4 bases, and 13 bases lay between the germline ends. This CDR3 is 14 amino acids long. Germline CDR1 reads SGHTA; CDR2 reads FQGNSA. The CDR3 spells CASSSSPASTEAFF. Here the CDR3 DNA reads TGTGCCAGCAGCTCAAGTCCGGCTAGCACTGAAGCTTTCTTT.

At least ten counts were recorded for this clone. This rearrangement joins TRBV12-3 or TRBV12-4 to TRBJ2-5; TRBD2 matches at 16 bases. V shed 5 bases and J 5 bases; nucleotides not matched to a gene: 5. The CDR3 length is 16 residues. The DNA for the CDR3 is TGTGCCAGCAGTGGGGGACTAGCGGGGGGGAGTGAGACCCAGTACTTC. It specifies CASSGGLAGGSETQYF.

Ten or more counts support this clone. V usage is TRBV9 and J usage is TRBJ1-2; perhaps TRBD1 as D (5 bases). Germline CDR1 is SGDLS and CDR2 is YYNGEE. The CDR3 loop spans 14 amino acids. Trimming left V 0 bases short and J 4 bases short, with 10 bases between. CDR3 in DNA: TGTGCCAGCAGCGTAGCTACAGGTAGCTATGGCTACACCTTC. This gives the protein CASSVATGSYGYTF.

This rearrangement joins TRBV4-3 to TRBJ2-3; D perhaps matches TRBD2 (5 bases). V lost 1 base to trimming and J lost 8 bases, with 10 bases between them. CDR3 length: 13 residues. CDR1 LGHNA and CDR2 YSLEER come from the germline V gene. CDR3 in DNA: TGCGCCAGCAGCCAAGGCCTACGGGGTACGCAGTATTTT. Residues: CASSQGLRGTQYF.

This clone was counted between two and nine times. The rearrangement joins TRBV6-1 to TRBJ2-7; 8 bases are a match to TRBD1. CDR3 size: 18 residues. Germline CDR1 reads MNHNS; CDR2 reads SASEGT. V lost 4 bases to trimming and J lost 2 bases; unmatched junction nucleotides: 16. The CDR3 spells CASSGPGQVPLMAYEQYF. In nucleotides, the CDR3 is TGTGCCAGCAGTGGACCGGGACAGGTCCCTTTAATGGCCTACGAGCAGTACTTC.

This clone was seen a handful of times. V and J are TRBV6-1 and TRBJ2-7, with 10 bases identical to TRBD1. This CDR3 is 15 amino acids long. Germline values: CDR1 MNHNS, CDR2 SASEGT. V shed 6 bases, J shed 3 bases, and the junction held 8 bases outside the gene matches. CDR3 amino acids: CASSSPRTGGYEQYF. Written as DNA, the CDR3 is TGTGCCAGCAGCTCTCCTAGGACAGGGGGCTACGAGCAGTACTTC.

The chain is built from TRBV27 and TRBJ2-7; 8 bases are a match to TRBD1. The germline V gene encodes CDR1 MNHEY and CDR2 SMNVEV (reference sequence). J gave up 3 bases and V 5 bases, and 6 bases lay outside the gene matches. This CDR3 is 14 amino acids long. The CDR3 nucleotides read TGTGCCAGCAGTCGAATCAGGGGGCTCTACGAGCAGTACTTC. Translated: CASSRIRGLYEQYF.

This clone was seen at least ten times. The chain links TRBV20-1 to TRBJ1-1; TRBD1 matches 7 bases. The CDR3 runs 13 residues. V shed 6 bases, J shed 4 bases, and the junction held 8 bases outside the gene matches. The germline V gene encodes CDR1 DFQATT and CDR2 SNEGSKA (reference sequence). This CDR3 is CSAKTGWGTEAFF. The CDR3 DNA reads as TGCAGTGCAAAGACAGGGTGGGGCACTGAAGCTTTCTTT.

This clone was counted at least ten times. CDR3 sequence (DNA): TGTGCCAGCAGCCCGCAACCGACAGATGAAAAACTGTTTTTT. The encoded protein is CASSPQPTDEKLFF. The rearrangement links TRBV7-2 to TRBJ1-4, with TRBD1 as a possible D gene (5 bases). This CDR3 has 14 amino acids. Germline-derived CDR1 and CDR2 are SGHTA and FQGNSA. Trimming took off 5 bases at V and 6 bases at J, with 13 bases between the two ends.

V usage is TRBV6-4 and J usage is TRBJ2-7; TRBD2 is a possible D gene (6 bases). The CDR3 extends over 16 amino acids. Germline V lookup: CDR1 MRHNA, CDR2 SNTAGT. V shed 5 bases and J shed 6 bases, with 23 bases lying between them. The CDR3 bases are TGTGCCAGCAGTTTCACGATCGTACTAGCCCGGGTCGAGCAGTACTTC. Amino acids: CASSFTIVLARVEQYF.

The table lists this clone with many counts. CDR3 residues: CASSYSESNTEAFF. For the CDR3, the DNA is TGTGCCAGCAGTTACTCAGAATCGAACACTGAAGCTTTCTTT. The chain recombines TRBV6-2 or TRBV6-3 with TRBJ1-1; no definite D call. Germline CDR1 is MNHEY and CDR2 is SVGEGT. CDR3 length: 14 amino acids. V lost 0 bases to trimming and J lost 1 base, with 6 bases between them.

This clone was seen many times. This chain uses TRBV11-2 with TRBJ2-3; D remains ambiguous. Germline V lookup: CDR1 SGHAT, CDR2 FQNNGV. The CDR3 runs 14 residues. The V and J ends lost 5 bases and 6 bases respectively, with 15 bases between them. The CDR3 loop is CASSPRNPPDTQYF. The DNA for the CDR3 is TGTGCCAGCAGCCCCCGGAACCCTCCCGATACGCAGTATTTT.

This clone was detected ten times or more. This chain uses TRBV9 with TRBJ1-2, with TRBD1 matching 7 bases. CDR3 length: 18 amino acids. J gave up 0 bases and V 3 bases, and 14 bases lay outside the gene matches. Germline assignment: CDR1 SGDLS and CDR2 YYNGEE. DNA for the CDR3: TGTGCCAGCAGCGATCCGACAGGGCCCAATGTGGCTAACTATGGCTACACCTTC. Translation gives CASSDPTGPNVANYGYTF.

J is TRBJ2-1 and V is TRBV5-1; 10 bases match TRBD1. The germline CDR1 and CDR2 sequences are SGHRS and YFSETQ. This CDR3 is built from 15 residues. V lost 5 bases and J lost 5; bases outside the gene matches: 7. The CDR3 region is CASRSRDRGHNEQFF. In DNA form, the CDR3 reads TGCGCCAGCAGGTCACGGGACAGGGGACACAATGAGCAGTTCTTC.

This clone was counted a few times. The genes are TRBV6-1 and TRBJ2-1; 8 nucleotides match TRBD2. This CDR3 has 15 amino acids. V trimming: 1 base; J trimming: 3 bases; junction bases outside the gene matches: 2. Germline V lookup: CDR1 MNHNS, CDR2 SASEGT. CDR3 loop: CASSEEAGGYNEQFF. The CDR3 DNA follows: TGTGCCAGCAGTGAAGAGGCGGGGGGCTACAATGAGCAGTTCTTC.